Presented here are 28 T cell receptor beta chains from one specimen sequenced in a study of regulatory T cells in long-lasting Graves disease. Stated time point: newly diagnosed GD, antithyroid drugs for less than 3 months. The TCR library was made from RNA extracted from PBMCs. In building TCR beta libraries, iRepertoire HTBI primers were used together with Arm-PCR of CDR3 regions. TCRdb itself ran the multiplex PCR reads through MiXCR, one entry per CDR3 protein. The data show roughly 350,000 distinct CDR3 sequences, roughly 16% seen once. Another study also made use of these data, one on T cells in Graves' hyperthyroidism and ophthalmopathy.

The source material was peripheral blood mononuclear cells (PBMCs), sampled at new diagnosis, from a patient treated with antithyroid drugs. Source of these receptors: a woman aged 18-30 years with Graves disease.

This clonotype was seen many times. The chain uses TRBV7-2 and TRBJ2-5; D might be TRBD2 (6 bases). This CDR3 has 17 residues. Trimming cost V 2 bases and J 5 bases, with 21 bases left between them. The germline V gene encodes CDR1 SGHTA and CDR2 FQGNSA. CDR3 sequence reads: CASSLRGTKHSRETQYF. The CDR3 DNA follows: TGTGCCAGCAGCTTACGGGGGACGAAACACTCTCGGGAGACCCAGTACTTC.

This clonotype was found a few times. The rearrangement links TRBV29-1 to TRBJ2-1; maybe TRBD2 (6 bases). CDR3 length equals 15 residues. With 1 base removed from V and 5 bases from J, the gap between germline ends came to 15 bases. CDR1 is SQVTM, CDR2 ANQGSEA, per germline. CDR3 protein: CSVEGWRTTDNEQFF. CDR3 bases: TGCAGCGTTGAAGGTTGGAGGACTACCGACAATGAGCAGTTCTTC.

CDR3 DNA sequence: TGTGCCAGCAGCGTAGCGACAGCTAACTATGGCTACACCTTC. Its protein product is CASSVATANYGYTF. The chain joins TRBV9 to TRBJ1-2; a possible D gene is TRBD1 (5 bases). CDR1 SGDLS and CDR2 YYNGEE come from the germline V gene. The V and J ends lost 0 bases and 0 bases respectively, with 6 bases between them. CDR3 length: 14 amino acids.

This clonotype was seen ten or more times. The chain has TRBV13 and TRBJ2-5; no firm D call. This CDR3 is built from 14 residues. Germline values: CDR1 PRHDT, CDR2 FYEKMQ (reference sequence). Trimming shortened V by 5 bases and J by 8 bases, and 18 bases separated the two germline ends. The CDR3 coding sequence is TGTGCCAGCAGCCTGACCCTACGTTCGTTCACCCAGTACTTC. Translated, it gives CASSLTLRSFTQYF. Variable domain in full (rest from reference TRBV13 and TRBJ2-5): AAGVIQSPRHLIKEKRETATLKCYPIPRHDTVYWYQQGPGQDPQFLISFYEKMQSDKGSIPDRFSAQQFSDYHSELNMSSLELGDSALYFCASSLTLRSFTQYFGPGTRLLVL.

In this sample, this clonotype turned up many times. The genes are TRBV30 and TRBJ2-7; maybe TRBD2 (7 bases). Trimming pared 5 bases from V and 4 bases from J, leaving 18 bases between. The CDR3 is 14 amino acids. CDR1 and CDR2 (germline): GTSNPN, SVGIG (reference sequence). The chain's CDR3 is CAWSGGLGAYEQYF. In DNA form, the CDR3 reads TGTGCCTGGTCCGGGGGGCTGGGAGCTTACGAGCAGTACTTC.

The rearrangement uses TRBV19 and TRBJ1-1, with D tentatively TRBD1 (6 bases). This CDR3 has 14 amino acids. Trimming removed 9 bases from V and 3 bases from J, with 17 bases in between. Germline CDR1 LNHDA, CDR2 SQIVND (reference sequence). As DNA, the CDR3 is TGTGCCAGCGCGCCGGACAGCGGGGACACTGAAGCTTTCTTT. It is translated as CASAPDSGDTEAFF.

This clonotype came up many times. V and J are TRBV12-3 or TRBV12-4 and TRBJ2-1; 14 bases align to TRBD2. This CDR3 has 14 amino acids. The V gene end was trimmed by 7 bases and the J gene end by 9 bases; junction bases not matched to a gene: 5. The CDR3 protein is CASTWTSGGTEQFF. In DNA form, the CDR3 reads TGTGCCAGCACCTGGACTAGCGGGGGGACTGAGCAGTTCTTC.

This clonotype was detected ten times or more. The rearrangement links TRBV5-1 to TRBJ2-7, with D tentatively TRBD1 (6 bases). This CDR3 contains 14 residues. Germline V gene sequence: CDR1 SGHRS, CDR2 YFSETQ. V lost 3 bases to trimming and J lost 1 base, with 11 bases between them. In DNA form, the CDR3 reads TGCGCCAGCAGCTACACGACAGGTTCCTACGAGCAGTACTTC. Encoded protein: CASSYTTGSYEQYF.

The rearrangement links TRBV6-1 to TRBJ1-4; 9 positions match TRBD1. This CDR3 region has 15 residues. Germline CDR1 and CDR2: MNHNS and SASEGT. V shed 6 bases and J 8 bases; nucleotides not matched to a gene: 10. The CDR3 region is CASRESRDREEKLFF. DNA for the CDR3: TGTGCCAGCAGGGAATCCCGGGACAGGGAAGAAAAACTGTTTTTT.

The chain recombines TRBV5-1 with TRBJ2-6, with 8 bases fitting TRBD1. Germline CDR1 SGHRS, CDR2 YFSETQ. With 7 bases clipped from V and 0 bases from J, the junction kept 9 bases outside the gene matches. The CDR3 is 17 residues long. The CDR3 protein is CASGRGTGGSGANVLTF. CDR3 DNA sequence: TGCGCCAGCGGCCGAGGGACAGGTGGCTCTGGGGCCAACGTCCTGACTTTC.

The CDR3 reads CASSGDTSGQPQHF. The CDR3 region has the DNA TGCGCCAGCAGCGGCGACACTTCGGGTCAGCCCCAGCATTTT. The rearrangement uses TRBV5-1 and TRBJ1-5, with D unclear. Germline V gene data show CDR1 as SGHRS and CDR2 as YFSETQ. Trimming pared 4 bases from V and 6 bases from J, leaving 14 bases between. The CDR3 consists of 14 residues.

A few counts support this clonotype. With a much larger clone just one base away, this may be a read error. The chain uses TRBV5-1 and TRBJ2-7; D is uncertain. Germline V lookup: CDR1 SGHRS, CDR2 YFSETQ. The CDR3 spans 15 residues. The V end lost 1 base, the J end lost 0 bases, and 11 bases lay between the germline ends. This CDR3 reads CASSLFPSLSYEQYF. Here the CDR3 DNA reads TGCGCCAGCAGCTTGTTCCCAAGTCTCTCCTACGAGCAGTACTTC. Full variable domain (rest looked up from reference TRBV5-1 and TRBJ2-7): KAGVTQTPRYLIKTRGQQVTLSCSPISGHRSVSWYQQTPGQGLQFLFEYFSETQRNKGNFPGRFSGRQFSNSRSEMNVSTLELGDSALYLCASSLFPSLSYEQYFGPGTRLTVT.

This clonotype was picked up many times. The chain recombines TRBV20-1 with TRBJ2-7, with TRBD1 matching over 8 bases. The CDR3 totals 13 residues. With 7 bases clipped from V and 3 bases from J, the junction kept 8 bases outside the gene matches. The germline V gene has CDR1 DFQATT and CDR2 SNEGSKA (reference sequence). CDR3 DNA sequence: TGCAGTGTGTTTGACAGGGGAAACTACGAGCAGTACTTC. This sequence encodes CSVFDRGNYEQYF.

The gene calls are TRBV7-9 and TRBJ2-5, with a weak D call TRBD2 (6 bases). This CDR3 is 14 amino acids long. Germline V gives CDR1 SEHNR, CDR2 FQNEAQ (reference sequence). The ends were cut back, 5 bases at V and 0 bases at J, with 10 bases in the middle. Here the CDR3 reads CASSARDYQETQYF. CDR3 coding DNA: TGTGCCAGCAGCGCCCGGGACTACCAAGAGACCCAGTACTTC.

This clonotype was counted only a few times. The rearrangement links TRBV6-2 or TRBV6-3 to TRBJ1-5, with D perhaps matching TRBD1 (5 bases). With 6 bases removed from V and 4 bases from J, the gap between germline ends came to 10 bases. The CDR3 spans 13 residues. The germline V gene encodes CDR1 MNHEY and CDR2 SVGEGT. DNA for the CDR3: TGTGCCAGCAGGCAGGGTCCAAATCAGCCCCAGCATTTT. The encoded protein is CASRQGPNQPQHF.

CDR3 nucleotide sequence: TGTGCCAGCAGCGGGCAGGACAGGGGAGATGAGCAGTTCTTC. Its protein product is CASSGQDRGDEQFF. J is TRBJ2-1 and V is TRBV5-4; 9 nucleotides line up with TRBD1. V lost 4 bases to trimming and J lost 8 bases; unmatched junction nucleotides: 7. This CDR3 spans 14 amino acids. The germline V gene has CDR1 SGHNT and CDR2 YYREEE (reference sequence).

This clonotype was seen many times. The chain carries TRBV6-1 and TRBJ2-5; a weak D match, TRBD2 (6 bases). There are 14 residues in the CDR3. V was cut by 5 bases and J by 5 bases, with 15 bases left in between. Germline V gene data show CDR1 as MNHNS and CDR2 as SASEGT. CDR3 sequence reads: CASSPGVDLETQYF. CDR3 nucleotides: TGTGCCAGCAGTCCGGGAGTAGATTTGGAGACCCAGTACTTC.

This clonotype was seen at least ten times. The chain has TRBV3-1 and TRBJ1-1; tentatively, D is TRBD1 (5 bases). The CDR3 totals 13 residues. V was trimmed by 2 bases and J by 10 bases, leaving 14 bases between them. Germline values: CDR1 LGHDT, CDR2 YNNKEL (reference sequence). CDR3 protein: CASSQTALGGAFF. The CDR3 DNA reads TGTGCCAGCAGCCAAACTGCCCTGGGGGGAGCTTTCTTT. The whole variable domain, filled in from reference TRBV3-1 and TRBJ1-1, reads DTAVSQTPKYLVTQMGNDKSIKCEQNLGHDTMYWYKQDSKKFLKIMFSYNNKELIINETVPNRFSPKSPDKAHLNLHINSLELGDSAVYFCASSQTALGGAFFGQGTRLTVV.

This clonotype occurred many times. The chain carries TRBV30 and TRBJ1-5; 10 bases are a match to TRBD1. Germline V gene lookup returns CDR1 GTSNPN and CDR2 SVGIG (reference sequence). The CDR3 sequence is 15 residues long. The trim removed 4 bases at V and 5 bases at J, leaving 8 bases unmatched. CDR3 loop: CAWMRQGARDQPQHF. The CDR3 DNA reads as TGTGCCTGGATGAGACAGGGGGCGCGGGATCAGCCCCAGCATTTT.

Comment on this clonotype: A much larger clonotype is one base distant, so this may be a read error. CDR3: CASSRTSGIETLYF. CDR3 DNA: TGTGCCAGCAGTCGGACTAGCGGTATAGAGACCCTGTACTTC. V is TRBV12-3 or TRBV12-4 and J is TRBJ2-5, with TRBD2 matching 10 bases. The CDR3 is 14 amino acids.

This clonotype has a count of ten or more. The rearrangement links TRBV28 to TRBJ2-2; D is unclear. Trimming removed 3 bases from V and 5 bases from J, with 13 bases in between. The germline V gene encodes CDR1 MDHEN and CDR2 SYDVKM. The CDR3 consists of 15 residues. CDR3: CASSFYLVGTGELFF. Here the CDR3 DNA reads TGTGCCAGCAGTTTTTACCTAGTGGGGACCGGGGAGCTGTTTTTT.

At least ten counts were recorded for this clonotype. The chain couples TRBV28 to TRBJ2-7; 7 bases match TRBD2. The trim removed 3 bases at V and 0 bases at J, leaving 2 bases unmatched. This CDR3 contains 14 residues. Germline assignment: CDR1 MDHEN and CDR2 SYDVKM. This CDR3 reads CASSFRGVSYEQYF. The CDR3 nucleotides read TGTGCCAGCAGTTTTCGGGGGGTCTCCTACGAGCAGTACTTC. The full variable domain, with the rest looked up from reference TRBV28 and TRBJ2-7, is DVKVTQSSRYLVKRTGEKVFLECVQDMDHENMFWYRQDPGLGLRLIYFSYDVKMKEKGDIPEGYSVSREKKERFSLILESASTNQTSMYLCASSFRGVSYEQYFGPGTRLTVT.

The rearrangement uses TRBV6-1 and TRBJ1-5, with 7 bases lining up with TRBD1. The CDR3 has 15 amino acids. Germline assignment: CDR1 MNHNS and CDR2 SASEGT. V gave up 1 base and J gave up 6 bases; unmatched junction bases: 6. CDR3 amino acids: CASSEGRGQFQPQHF. CDR3 coding DNA: TGTGCCAGCAGTGAAGGTAGGGGGCAGTTTCAGCCCCAGCATTTT.

Many counts were recorded for this clonotype. This chain uses TRBV9 with TRBJ2-1; the D is unclear. With 0 bases removed from V and 3 bases from J, the gap between germline ends came to 4 bases. The CDR3 has 13 amino acids. Germline CDR1 is SGDLS and CDR2 is YYNGEE. The CDR3 nucleotides are TGTGCCAGCAGCGTAGACAGCTACAATGAGCAGTTCTTC. Its translation: CASSVDSYNEQFF.

This clonotype showed up many times. The chain has TRBV20-1 and TRBJ2-7, with 10 bases lining up with TRBD2. The trim removed 1 base at V and 1 base at J, leaving 4 bases unmatched. The length of the CDR3 is 15 residues. The germline CDR1 and CDR2 sequences are DFQATT and SNEGSKA (reference sequence). CDR3: CSARASGGESYEQYF. As DNA, the CDR3 is TGCAGTGCTAGAGCTAGCGGGGGCGAATCCTACGAGCAGTACTTC.

This clonotype has ten or more counts. Written as DNA, the CDR3 is TGTGCCAGCAGCTTAGAAGTGCAGGGAAGTGAGCAGTTCTTC. Its protein is CASSLEVQGSEQFF. The chain recombines TRBV11-2 with TRBJ2-1; maybe TRBD1 (5 bases). CDR1 SGHAT and CDR2 FQNNGV come from the germline V gene. V gave up 0 bases and J gave up 9 bases, with 12 bases separating them. This CDR3 is 14 amino acids long.

This clonotype occurred many times. The V gene is TRBV3-1, the J gene TRBJ2-3, with a weak D call TRBD1 (6 bases). The CDR3 is 14 residues long. Germline loops: CDR1 LGHDT, CDR2 YNNKEL (reference sequence). V was shortened by 4 bases and J by 5 bases, with 13 bases between the two germline ends. The CDR3 coding sequence is TGTGCCAGCAGCCGGGACATGAGGATAGATACGCAGTATTTT. It codes for CASSRDMRIDTQYF.

The genes are TRBV4-1 and TRBJ1-5; D perhaps matches TRBD1 (6 bases). The CDR3 covers 14 residues. V dropped 3 bases and J dropped 13 bases, with 19 bases sitting between them. Germline CDR1 MGHRA, CDR2 YSYEKL. The CDR3 region has the DNA TGCGCCAGCAGCCAGACGACGGGGGCAGGGATACAGCATTTT. It yields the protein CASSQTTGAGIQHF.